The source of this T cell receptor beta chain is a study of blood T cells in healthy people across ages. Study-wide findings and caveats: The lack of PBMC sorting stopped any conclusive naive versus antigen-experienced comparison.

About this clonotype: The antigen remains undetermined.

Using a J-beta primer mix together with a sample-barcoded 5' primer, a second PCR was run for roughly 7 to 12 cycles. In TCRdb, the 5' RACE reads were re-called with MiXCR into one record per CDR3 protein. The table includes about 1.5 million distinct CDR3 sequences, 35% to 45% detected once. J lost 2 bases, V lost 3 bases, and 2 bases had no gene match. This CDR3 has 13 residues. CDR1 is DFQATT, CDR2 SNEGSKA, per germline (reference sequence). This clonotype originated in a young woman in good health. The sequenced material came from blood. V usage is TRBV20-1 and J usage is TRBJ2-3, with 7 bases that match TRBD2. As DNA, the CDR3 is TGCAGTGCTAGTACTAGCGCCACAGATACGCAGTATTTT. As protein: CSASTSATDTQYF.